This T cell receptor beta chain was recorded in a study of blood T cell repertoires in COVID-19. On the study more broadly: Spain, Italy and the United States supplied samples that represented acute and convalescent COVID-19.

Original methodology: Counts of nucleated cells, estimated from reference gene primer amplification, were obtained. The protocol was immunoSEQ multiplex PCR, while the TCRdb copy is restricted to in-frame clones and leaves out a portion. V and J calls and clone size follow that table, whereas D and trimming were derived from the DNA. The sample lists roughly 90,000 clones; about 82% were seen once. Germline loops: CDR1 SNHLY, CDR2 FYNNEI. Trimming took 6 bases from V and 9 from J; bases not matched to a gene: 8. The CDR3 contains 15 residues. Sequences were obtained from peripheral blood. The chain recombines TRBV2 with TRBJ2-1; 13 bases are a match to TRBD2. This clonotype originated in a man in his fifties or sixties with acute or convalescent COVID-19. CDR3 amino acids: CASRGGLAGVSEQFF. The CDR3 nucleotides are TGTGCCAGCAGGGGCGGACTAGCGGGAGTGAGTGAGCAGTTCTTC.